The present T cell receptor (beta chain) was sequenced within a study of T cells after yellow fever vaccination. This CDR3 contains 15 residues. Germline CDR1 is SGHAT and CDR2 is FQNNGV. The V gene lost 5 bases and the J gene lost 2 bases, with 14 bases spanning the gap. Regarding this clonotype: Its specificity is unknown. This may come from a read error, since a much larger clone is one base off.

TCRdb ran MiXCR on the 5' RACE reads and lists one entry per CDR3 protein. Here the sample spans tens of thousands of distinct CDR3 sequences, about 6.6% being singletons. General study results and limits: Contamination by abundant bulk-population clonotypes could be present in FACS-sorted repertoires.

This clonotype originated in a man younger than 30 who received the YFV17D yellow fever vaccine. V is TRBV11-2 and J is TRBJ2-3; a weak D match, TRBD2 (7 bases). The sequencing used CD8+ T cells sorted from PBMCs, collected 5 days after the first yellow fever vaccination. CDR3 protein: CASSLWGGTTDTQYF. CDR3 in DNA: TGTGCCAGCAGCCTGTGGGGGGGCACCACAGATACGCAGTATTTT.